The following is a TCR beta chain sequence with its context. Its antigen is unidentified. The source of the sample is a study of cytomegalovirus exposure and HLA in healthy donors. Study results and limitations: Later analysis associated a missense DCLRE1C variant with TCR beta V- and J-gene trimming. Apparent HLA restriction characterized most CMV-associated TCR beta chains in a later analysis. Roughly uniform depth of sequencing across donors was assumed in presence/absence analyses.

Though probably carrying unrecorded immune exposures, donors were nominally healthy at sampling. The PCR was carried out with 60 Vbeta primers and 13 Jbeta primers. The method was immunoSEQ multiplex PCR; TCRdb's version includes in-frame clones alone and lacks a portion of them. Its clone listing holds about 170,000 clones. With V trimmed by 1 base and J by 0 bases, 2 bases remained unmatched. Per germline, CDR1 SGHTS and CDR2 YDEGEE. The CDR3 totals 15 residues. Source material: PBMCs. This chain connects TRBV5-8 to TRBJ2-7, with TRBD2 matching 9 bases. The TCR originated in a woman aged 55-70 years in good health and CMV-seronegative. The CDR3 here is CASSLLAGNSYEQYF. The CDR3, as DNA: TGTGCCAGCAGCTTGCTAGCGGGGAACTCCTACGAGCAGTACTTC.